This T cell receptor beta chain was identified in a study of high-grade serous ovarian cancer treatment subgroups. Study as a whole: On average, approximately 15,000 reads and 6,000 to 7,500 unique TCR beta rearrangements were obtained per sample. Overall study results and limits: Clonal relatedness tracked neoantigen level, and by trend copy number and mutation load.

Concerning this clone: Its antigen remains unknown.

Germline lookup yields CDR1 KGHSH and CDR2 LQKENI. Trimming removed 0 bases from V and 0 bases from J; junction bases left unmatched: 6. This CDR3 contains 19 residues. Tumor tissue was taken before any definitive surgery or chemotherapy was given. Generated by immunoSEQ multiplex PCR, the TCRdb table keeps only in-frame clones and is missing some. The repertoire includes about 2,800 clones, roughly 70% of them detected once, and approximately 4.9% sits in the top ten. Sequenced sample: tumor tissue. The genes are TRBV18 and TRBJ2-4, with 12 bases that match TRBD2. The origin of this receptor is a human donor with high-grade serous ovarian cancer. The CDR3 region is CASSPPLAGGPLAKNIQYF. The CDR3 DNA sequence: TGTGCCAGCTCACCACCCCTAGCGGGGGGGCCTCTAGCCAAAAACATTCAGTACTTC.